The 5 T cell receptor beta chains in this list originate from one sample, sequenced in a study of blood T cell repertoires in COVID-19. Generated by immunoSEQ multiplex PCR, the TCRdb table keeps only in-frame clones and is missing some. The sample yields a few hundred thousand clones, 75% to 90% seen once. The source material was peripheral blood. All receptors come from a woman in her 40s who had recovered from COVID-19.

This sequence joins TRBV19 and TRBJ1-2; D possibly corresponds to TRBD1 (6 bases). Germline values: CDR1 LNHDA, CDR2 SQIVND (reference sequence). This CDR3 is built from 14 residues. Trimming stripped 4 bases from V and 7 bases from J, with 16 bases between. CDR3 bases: TGTGCCAGTAGTACGACCGGGACAAGTTCTGGCTACACCTTC. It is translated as CASSTTGTSSGYTF.

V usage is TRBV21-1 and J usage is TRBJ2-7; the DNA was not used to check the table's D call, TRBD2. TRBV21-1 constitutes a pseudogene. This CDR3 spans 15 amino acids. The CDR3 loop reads CASSKATSGPYEQYV. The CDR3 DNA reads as TGTGCCAGCAGCAAAGCCACTAGCGGGCCCTACGAGCAGTACGTC.

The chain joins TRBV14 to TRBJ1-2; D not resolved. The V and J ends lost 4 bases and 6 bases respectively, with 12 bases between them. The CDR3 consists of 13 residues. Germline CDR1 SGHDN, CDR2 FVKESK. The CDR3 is CASSPFRLDGYTF. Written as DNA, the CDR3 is TGTGCCAGCAGCCCCTTTCGGTTGGATGGCTACACCTTC.

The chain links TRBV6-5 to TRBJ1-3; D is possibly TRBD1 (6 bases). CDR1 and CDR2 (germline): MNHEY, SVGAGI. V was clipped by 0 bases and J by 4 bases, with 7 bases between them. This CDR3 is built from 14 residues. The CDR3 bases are TGTGCCAGCAGTTACTCGGACAGCGGAAACACCATATATTTT. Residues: CASSYSDSGNTIYF.

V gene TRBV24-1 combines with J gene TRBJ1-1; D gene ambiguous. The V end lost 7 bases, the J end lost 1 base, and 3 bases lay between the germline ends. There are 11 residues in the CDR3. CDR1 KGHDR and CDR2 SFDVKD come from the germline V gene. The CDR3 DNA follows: TGTGCCACCAGACAGAACACTGAAGCTTTCTTT. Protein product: CATRQNTEAFF.